The sample holds a few counts of the clone carrying this TCR beta chain. Antigen: not known. The source of the sample is a study of beta chain features in type 1 diabetes. Study overall: Cell yields, gender and age were similar in healthy donors and patients.

The study reverse transcribed the entire isolated RNA, so it sequenced expressed TCRB transcripts. The data were produced by immunoSEQ multiplex PCR, yet TCRdb's version contains in-frame clones alone and is incomplete. The table lists roughly 500,000 clones, 10% to 12% of them singletons. Points from the study as a whole: Within patients, naive, central memory and Treg TCRB repertoires seemed more similar than within healthy donors. Patients with Type 1 diabetes showed moderately but significantly shorter TCRB CDR3s in all four CD4+ subsets.

In germline, CDR1 is SGHTA, CDR2 FQGNSA. The CDR3 loop spans 15 amino acids. Trimming removed 4 bases from V and 1 base from J; junction bases left unmatched: 4. The rearrangement joins TRBV7-2 to TRBJ2-3; 8 bases align to TRBD1. This clonotype was sampled from a woman between 18 and 30 years old in good health. What was sequenced was naive CD4+ T cells from blood. CDR3 in DNA: TGTGCCAGCAGCTCCCAGACAGGGGGCACAGATACGCAGTATTTT. Translating it yields CASSSQTGGTDTQYF.